The clone carrying this TCR beta chain was counted at least ten times. What it binds is not known. This related bone marrow graft donor gave peripheral blood on the day of marrow donation. The data are from a study of T cells after posttransplantation cyclophosphamide. Study observations and caveats: After PTCy, TRB diversity resembled that of CNI/methotrexate controls. Later post-transplant blood repertoires were often dominated by donor CD8+ memory clones.

The CDR3 loop spans 16 amino acids. V dropped 2 bases and J dropped 1 base, with 14 bases sitting between them. The germline V gene has CDR1 MNHNY and CDR2 SVGAGI (reference sequence). Only in-frame clones appear in the TCRdb table, and some are missing; sequencing was by immunoSEQ multiplex PCR. The profile covers fewer than 40,000 clones, none occurring a single time. This rearrangement joins TRBV6-6 to TRBJ1-1, with D hard to call. The sample comprised PBMCs. The source of this sequence is a woman aged 50 to 60 in good health and a related stem cell transplant donor. The CDR3 region is CASSYGRVLENTEAFF. The CDR3 DNA sequence: TGTGCCAGCAGTTACGGGAGGGTATTGGAGAACACTGAAGCTTTCTTT.